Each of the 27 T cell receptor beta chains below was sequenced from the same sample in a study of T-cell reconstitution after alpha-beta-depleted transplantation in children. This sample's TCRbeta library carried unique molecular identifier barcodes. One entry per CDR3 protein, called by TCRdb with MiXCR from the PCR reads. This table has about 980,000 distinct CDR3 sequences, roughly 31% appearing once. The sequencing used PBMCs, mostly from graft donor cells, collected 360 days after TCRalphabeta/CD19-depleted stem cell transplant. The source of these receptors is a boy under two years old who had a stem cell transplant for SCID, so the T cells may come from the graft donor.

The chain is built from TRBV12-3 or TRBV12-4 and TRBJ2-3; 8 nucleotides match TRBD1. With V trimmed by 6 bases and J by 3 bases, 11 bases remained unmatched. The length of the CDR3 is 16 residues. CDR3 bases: TGTGCCAGCAGCACAGGGGGTCCCACCAGGACAGATACGCAGTATTTT. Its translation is CASSTGGPTRTDTQYF.

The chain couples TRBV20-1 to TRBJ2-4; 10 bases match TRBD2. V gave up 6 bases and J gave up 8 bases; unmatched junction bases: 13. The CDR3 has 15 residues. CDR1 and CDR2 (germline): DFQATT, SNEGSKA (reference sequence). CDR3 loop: CSAIGTSSGRYIQYF. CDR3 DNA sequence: TGCAGTGCAATCGGAACTTCTAGCGGGAGATACATTCAGTACTTC.

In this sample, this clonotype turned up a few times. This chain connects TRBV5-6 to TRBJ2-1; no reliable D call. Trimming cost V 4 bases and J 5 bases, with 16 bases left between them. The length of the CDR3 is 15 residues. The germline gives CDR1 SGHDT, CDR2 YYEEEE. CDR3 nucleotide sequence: TGTGCCAGCAGCCCCGTCGGGCCCCGGAACAATGAGCAGTTCTTC. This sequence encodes CASSPVGPRNNEQFF. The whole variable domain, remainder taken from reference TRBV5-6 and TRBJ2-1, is DAGVTQSPTHLIKTRGQQVTLRCSPKSGHDTVSWYQQALGQGPQFIFQYYEEEERQRGNFPDRFSGHQFPNYSSELNVNALLLGDSALYLCASSPVGPRNNEQFFGPGTRLTVL.

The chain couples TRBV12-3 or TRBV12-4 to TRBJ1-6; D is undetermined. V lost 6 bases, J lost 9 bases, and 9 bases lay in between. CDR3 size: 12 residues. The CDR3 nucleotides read TGTGCCAGCAGGGCGAGAATTTCACCCCTCCACTTT. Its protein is CASRARISPLHF.

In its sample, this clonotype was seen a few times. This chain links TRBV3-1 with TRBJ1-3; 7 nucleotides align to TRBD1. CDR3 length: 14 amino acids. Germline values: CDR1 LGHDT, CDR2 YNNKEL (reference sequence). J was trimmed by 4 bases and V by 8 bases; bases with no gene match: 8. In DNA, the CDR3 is TGTGCCAGCTTGGCGGGGGGACAGGGAAACACCATATATTTT. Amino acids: CASLAGGQGNTIYF.

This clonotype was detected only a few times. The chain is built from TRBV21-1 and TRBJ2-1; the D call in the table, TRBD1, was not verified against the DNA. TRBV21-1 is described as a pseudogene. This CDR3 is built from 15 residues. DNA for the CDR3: TGTGCCAGCAGCCCTGTGCGGAGCTCCTACAATGAGCAGTTCTTC. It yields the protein CASSPVRSSYNEQFF.

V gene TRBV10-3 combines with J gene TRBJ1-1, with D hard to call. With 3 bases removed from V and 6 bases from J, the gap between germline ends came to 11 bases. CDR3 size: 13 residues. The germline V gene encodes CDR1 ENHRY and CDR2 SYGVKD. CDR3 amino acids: CAISDGKFAEAFF. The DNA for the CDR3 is TGTGCCATCAGTGACGGGAAATTCGCTGAAGCTTTCTTT.

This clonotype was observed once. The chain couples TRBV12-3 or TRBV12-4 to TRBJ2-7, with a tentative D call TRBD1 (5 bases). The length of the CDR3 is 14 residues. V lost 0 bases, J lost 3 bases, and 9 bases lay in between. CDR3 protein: CASSLAGHYYEQYF. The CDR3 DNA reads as TGTGCCAGCAGTTTAGCAGGACACTACTACGAGCAGTACTTC.

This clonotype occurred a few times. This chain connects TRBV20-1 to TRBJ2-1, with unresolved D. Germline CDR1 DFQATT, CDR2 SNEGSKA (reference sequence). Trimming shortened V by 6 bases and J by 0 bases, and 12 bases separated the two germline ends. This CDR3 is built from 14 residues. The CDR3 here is CSALGNPSYNEQFF. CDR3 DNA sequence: TGCAGTGCGTTAGGAAACCCCTCCTACAATGAGCAGTTCTTC.

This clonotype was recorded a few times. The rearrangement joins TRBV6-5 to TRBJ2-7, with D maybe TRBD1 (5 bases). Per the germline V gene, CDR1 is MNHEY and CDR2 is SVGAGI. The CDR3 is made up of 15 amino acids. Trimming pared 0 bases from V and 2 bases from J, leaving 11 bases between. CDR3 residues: CASSYSVQGAYEQYF. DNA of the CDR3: TGTGCCAGCAGTTACTCGGTTCAAGGGGCCTACGAGCAGTACTTC.

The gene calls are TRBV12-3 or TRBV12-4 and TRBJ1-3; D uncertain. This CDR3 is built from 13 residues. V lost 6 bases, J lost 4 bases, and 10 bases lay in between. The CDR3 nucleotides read TGTGCCAGCAGCATCAAGCACGGAAACACCATATATTTT. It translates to CASSIKHGNTIYF.

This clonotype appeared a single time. The CDR3 DNA is TGTGCCAGCAATGGAAGGACAGGGGGCAATGAGCAGTTCTTC. It encodes CASNGRTGGNEQFF. The rearrangement joins TRBV6-1 to TRBJ2-1; the match to TRBD1 covers 10 bases. The length of the CDR3 is 14 residues. Per germline, CDR1 MNHNS and CDR2 SASEGT. The V segment lost 7 bases and the J segment 6 bases; nucleotides outside the gene matches: 6.

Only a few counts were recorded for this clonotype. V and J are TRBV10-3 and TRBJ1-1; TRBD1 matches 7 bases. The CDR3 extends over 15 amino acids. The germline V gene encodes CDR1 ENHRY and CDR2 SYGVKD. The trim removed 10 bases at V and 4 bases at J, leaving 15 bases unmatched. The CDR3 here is CATRGEQGRGTEAFF. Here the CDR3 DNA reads TGTGCCACCCGGGGAGAACAGGGGAGGGGCACTGAAGCTTTCTTT.

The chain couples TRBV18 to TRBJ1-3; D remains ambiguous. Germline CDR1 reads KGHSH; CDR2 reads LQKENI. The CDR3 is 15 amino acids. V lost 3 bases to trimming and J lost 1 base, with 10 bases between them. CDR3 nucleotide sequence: TGTGCCAGCTCACCTACGGCAGTTTCTGGAAACACCATATATTTT. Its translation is CASSPTAVSGNTIYF. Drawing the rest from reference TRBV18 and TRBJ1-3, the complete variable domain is NAGVMQNPRHLVRRRGQEARLRCSPMKGHSHVYWYRQLPEEGLKFMVYLQKENIIDESGMPKERFSAEFPKEGPSILRIQQVVRGDSAAYFCASSPTAVSGNTIYFGEGSWLTVV.

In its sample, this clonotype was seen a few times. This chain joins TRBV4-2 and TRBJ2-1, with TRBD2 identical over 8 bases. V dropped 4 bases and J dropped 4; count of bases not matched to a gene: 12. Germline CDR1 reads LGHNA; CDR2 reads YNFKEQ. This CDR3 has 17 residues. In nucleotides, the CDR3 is TGTGCCAGCAGCCCCAACGGCGGGGGGCGGACTTACAATGAGCAGTTCTTC. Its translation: CASSPNGGGRTYNEQFF.

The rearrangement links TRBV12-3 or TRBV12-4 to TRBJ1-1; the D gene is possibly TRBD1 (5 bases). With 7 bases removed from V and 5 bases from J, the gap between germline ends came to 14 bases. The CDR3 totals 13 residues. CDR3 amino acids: CASTKGLWTEAFF. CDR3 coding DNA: TGTGCCAGCACCAAGGGGTTATGGACTGAAGCTTTCTTT.

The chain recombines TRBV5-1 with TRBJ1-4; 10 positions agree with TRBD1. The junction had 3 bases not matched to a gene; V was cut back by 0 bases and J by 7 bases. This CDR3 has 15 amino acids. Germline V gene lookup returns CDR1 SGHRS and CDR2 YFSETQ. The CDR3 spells CASSLEGTGAEKLFF. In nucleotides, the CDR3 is TGCGCCAGCAGCTTGGAAGGGACAGGGGCTGAAAAACTGTTTTTT.

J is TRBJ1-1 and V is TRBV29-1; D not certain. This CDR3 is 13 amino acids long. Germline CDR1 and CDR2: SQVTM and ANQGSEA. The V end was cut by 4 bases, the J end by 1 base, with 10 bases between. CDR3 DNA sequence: TGCAGCGTTGGGCCACTCGAGAACACTGAAGCTTTCTTT. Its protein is CSVGPLENTEAFF. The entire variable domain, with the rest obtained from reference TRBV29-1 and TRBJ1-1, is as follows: SAVISQKPSRDICQRGTSLTIQCQVDSQVTMMFWYRQQPGQSLTLIATANQGSEATYESGFVIDKFPISRPNLTFSTLTVSNMSPEDSSIYLCSVGPLENTEAFFGQGTRLTVV.

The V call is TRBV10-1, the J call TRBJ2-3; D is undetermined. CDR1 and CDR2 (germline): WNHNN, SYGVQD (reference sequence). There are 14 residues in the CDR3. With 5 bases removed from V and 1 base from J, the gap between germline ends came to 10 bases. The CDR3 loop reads CASSTSPGTDTQYF. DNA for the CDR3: TGCGCCAGCAGTACGTCTCCCGGCACAGATACGCAGTATTTT.

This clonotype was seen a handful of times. The CDR3 is CASSFPKEGAGVGDTQYF. In DNA form, the CDR3 reads TGTGCCAGCAGTTTCCCCAAAGAAGGAGCGGGGGTCGGAGATACGCAGTATTTT. The gene calls are TRBV12-3 or TRBV12-4 and TRBJ2-3; 8 bases match TRBD2. The CDR3 extends over 18 amino acids. With 3 bases clipped from V and 5 bases from J, the junction kept 16 bases outside the gene matches.

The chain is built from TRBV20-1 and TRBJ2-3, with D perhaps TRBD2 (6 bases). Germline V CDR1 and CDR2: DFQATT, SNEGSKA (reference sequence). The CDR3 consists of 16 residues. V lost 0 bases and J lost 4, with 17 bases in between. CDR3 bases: TGCAGTGCTAGAGATCTGTGGAGACTAGGGCCAGATACGCAGTATTTT. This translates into CSARDLWRLGPDTQYF.

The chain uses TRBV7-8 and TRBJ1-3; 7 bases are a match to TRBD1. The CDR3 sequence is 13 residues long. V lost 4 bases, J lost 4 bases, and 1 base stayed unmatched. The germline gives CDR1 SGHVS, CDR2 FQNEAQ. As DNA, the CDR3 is TGTGCCAGCAGCTCGGACAGGGGAAACACCATATATTTT. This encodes CASSSDRGNTIYF.

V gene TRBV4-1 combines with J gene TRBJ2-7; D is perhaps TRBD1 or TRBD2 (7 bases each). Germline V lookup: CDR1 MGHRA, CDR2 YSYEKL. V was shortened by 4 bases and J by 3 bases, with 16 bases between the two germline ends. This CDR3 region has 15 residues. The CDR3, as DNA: TGCGCCAGCAGCCGCCGACAGGGAGGGGACTACGAGCAGTACTTC. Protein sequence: CASSRRQGGDYEQYF.

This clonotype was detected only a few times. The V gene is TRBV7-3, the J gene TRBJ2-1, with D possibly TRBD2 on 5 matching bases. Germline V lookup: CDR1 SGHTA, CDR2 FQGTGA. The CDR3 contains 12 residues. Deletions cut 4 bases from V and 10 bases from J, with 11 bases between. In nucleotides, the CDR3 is TGTGCCAGCAGCTCAACCCCGGGGGAGCAGTTCTTC. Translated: CASSSTPGEQFF.

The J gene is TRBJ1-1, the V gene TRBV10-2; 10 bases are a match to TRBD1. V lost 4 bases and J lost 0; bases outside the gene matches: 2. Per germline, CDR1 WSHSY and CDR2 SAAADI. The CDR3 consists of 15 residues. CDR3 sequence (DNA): TGCGCCAGCAGTGCCGGACAGGGGGTGAACACTGAAGCTTTCTTT. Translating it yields CASSAGQGVNTEAFF.

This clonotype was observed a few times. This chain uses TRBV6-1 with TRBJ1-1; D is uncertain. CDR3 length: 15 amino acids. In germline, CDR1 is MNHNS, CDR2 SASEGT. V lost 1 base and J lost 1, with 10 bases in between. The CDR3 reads CASSEVRPKNTEAFF. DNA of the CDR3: TGTGCCAGCAGTGAAGTAAGGCCTAAGAACACTGAAGCTTTCTTT.

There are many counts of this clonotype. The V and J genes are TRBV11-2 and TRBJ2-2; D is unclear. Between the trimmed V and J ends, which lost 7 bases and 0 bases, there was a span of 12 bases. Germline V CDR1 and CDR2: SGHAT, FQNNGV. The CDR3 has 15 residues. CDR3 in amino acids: CASTSQATNTGELFF. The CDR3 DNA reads TGTGCCAGCACCTCTCAGGCTACGAACACCGGGGAGCTGTTTTTT.